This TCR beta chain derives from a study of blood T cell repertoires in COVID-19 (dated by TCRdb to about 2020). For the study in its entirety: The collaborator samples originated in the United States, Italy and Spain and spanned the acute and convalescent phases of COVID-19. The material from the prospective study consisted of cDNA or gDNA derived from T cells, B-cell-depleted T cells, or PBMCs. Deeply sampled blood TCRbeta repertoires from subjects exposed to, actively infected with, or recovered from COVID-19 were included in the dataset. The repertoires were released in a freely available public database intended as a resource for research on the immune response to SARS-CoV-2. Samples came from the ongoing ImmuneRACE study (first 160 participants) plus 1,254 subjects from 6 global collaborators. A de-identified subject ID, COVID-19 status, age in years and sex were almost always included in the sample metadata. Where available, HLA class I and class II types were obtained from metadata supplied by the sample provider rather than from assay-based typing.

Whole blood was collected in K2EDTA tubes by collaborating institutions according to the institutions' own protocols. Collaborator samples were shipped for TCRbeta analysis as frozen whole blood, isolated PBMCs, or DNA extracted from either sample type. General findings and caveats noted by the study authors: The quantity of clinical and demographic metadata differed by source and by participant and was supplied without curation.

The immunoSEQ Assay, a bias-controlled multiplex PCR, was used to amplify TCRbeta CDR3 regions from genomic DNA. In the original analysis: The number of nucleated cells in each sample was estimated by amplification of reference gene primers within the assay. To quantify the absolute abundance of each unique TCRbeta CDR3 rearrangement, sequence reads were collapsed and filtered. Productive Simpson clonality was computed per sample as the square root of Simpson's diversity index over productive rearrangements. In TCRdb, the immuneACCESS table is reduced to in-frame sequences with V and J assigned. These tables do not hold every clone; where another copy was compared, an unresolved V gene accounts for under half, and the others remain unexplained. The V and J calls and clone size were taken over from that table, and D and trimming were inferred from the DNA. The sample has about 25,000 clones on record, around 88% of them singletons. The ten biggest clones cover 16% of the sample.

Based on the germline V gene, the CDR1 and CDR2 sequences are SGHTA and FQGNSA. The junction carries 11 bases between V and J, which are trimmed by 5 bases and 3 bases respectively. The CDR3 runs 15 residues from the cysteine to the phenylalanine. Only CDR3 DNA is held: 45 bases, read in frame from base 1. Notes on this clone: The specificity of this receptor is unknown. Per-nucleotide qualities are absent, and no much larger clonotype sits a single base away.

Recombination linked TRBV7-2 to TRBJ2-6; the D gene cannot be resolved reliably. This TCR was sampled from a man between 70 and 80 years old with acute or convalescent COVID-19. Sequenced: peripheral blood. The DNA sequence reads TGTGCCAGCAGCCCGTGGTTTAGTGGGGCCAACGTCCTGACTTTC. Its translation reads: CASSPWFSGANVLTF.